This T cell receptor beta chain was identified in a study of human T cells and chemical hapten exposure (dated by TCRdb to the early 2020s). With regard to the full study: For sensitization, 2% DPC in acetone was applied to a 2 cm by 2 cm area of upper inner arm skin. Patch tests used Finn chambers with 0.01% DPC on the upper back, scored after 6 days by International Contact Dermatitis Research Group standards. For TCR sequencing, blood came from some 31 alopecia patients at anywhere from one to four time points (pre-sensitization, 2, 6 and 24 weeks). Blood samples were taken from patients before sensitization (week 0) and then at 2, 6 and about 24 weeks after DPC sensitization. Alopecia areata with under or over 50% scalp involvement, alopecia totalis and alopecia universalis were represented in the patient cohort, which was mostly female. In alopecia patients, the study followed how the peripheral blood TCR repertoire changed in vivo over primary and secondary sensitization to diphenylcyclopropenone (DPC), a hapten. The libraries were sequenced as a pool, and the TCR yield per sample differed mostly because of small variations in library volumes within the pool. Throughout the study period of about 25 weeks, patients also received therapeutic DPC doses to the scalp every week. Study-level results and caveats: Because every patient had alopecia, a presumed autoimmune disease, the patients' immune response might differ from that of healthy individuals. Repeated subsampling changed both the strength of the expansion versus patch-test correlation and the threshold at which the correlation became significant. DPC sensitization did not change how many TCRs were above 1 in 1000 frequency, and no evidence was found of alterations in global repertoire structure. Patch test score correlated positively with the number of PT1 expanded TCRs, reaching significance at thresholds 8, 16 and 32 but not at 4. Compared with pre-sensitization or healthy control sets, expanded TCRs formed significantly more large CDR3 similarity clusters, which is consistent with antigen-driven responses.

Measured from the cysteine to the phenylalanine, the CDR3 is 14 residues long. Only CDR3 DNA is held: 42 bases, read in frame from base 1. According to the germline V gene (reference sequence), CDR1 reads SGHKS and CDR2 reads YYEKEE. V and J are truncated by 4 bases and 7 bases respectively, leaving an intervening sequence of 17 bases. Libraries were constructed by RACE. Sequencing instrument: NextSeq 500. During library preparation, unique molecular identifiers were attached to individual cDNA molecules so that TCRs could be counted quantitatively and reproducibly. For every blood RNA sample, sequencing covered both the TCR alpha and TCR beta chains. The study's own analysis went as follows. A median of about 87,000 TCRs per sample was observed, with a range of roughly 20,000 to 700,000. V, J and CDR3 annotation of the TCR reads was carried out using the Decombinator software suite. For the PS versus PT1 abundance plots, all samples were subsampled to the same number of TCRs (28,000). Expanded TCRs were defined as absent before sensitization and observed at least eight times at the 2-week time point. The public reads were reprocessed in TCRdb via fastp at Q25 and MiXCR, keeping in-frame beta chains. One record per CDR3 amino acid sequence lists the most common genes and DNA. TCRdb assigned the V and J calls; the authors' analysis was not used. The sample records 55,000 to 75,000 distinct CDR3 sequences, under 15% of which are singletons. Together, the top ten hold roughly 2.3% of the sample.

In the case of this clonotype: Its antigen remains undetermined. Per-nucleotide qualities are absent, and no much larger clonotype sits a single base away.

Reading the label with the study, this specimen's time point is: patch test 3, about 24 weeks after DPC sensitization. The sample's treatment or condition label, in plain terms: therapeutic diphenylcyclopropenone sensitization with weekly scalp DPC. At each patch-test visit, blood was drawn before the patch test was applied. To be eligible, patients had to be aged 18 to 70, diagnosed with alopecia and judged suitable for DPC therapy, while pregnant patients were excluded. Unfractionated whole blood was collected in Tempus Blood RNA tubes, and total RNA was extracted from that blood. This sample comprised whole blood, obtained in connection with sensitization to the hapten diphenylcyclopropenone (DPC). The rearranged chain carries TRBV5-5 and TRBJ1-2; TRBD1 might be the D gene, on 5 matching bases. The receptor was isolated from a man aged 25 to 40 with alopecia areata. Some clones in this sample may be carry-over from other donors' samples. The nucleotides read TGTGCCAGCAGCCTGCAGGGTCTTAAGCGTGGCTACACCTTC. Translation gives CASSLQGLKRGYTF.